This record concerns one T cell receptor (beta chain) sequence. J gave up 1 base and V 2 bases, and 5 bases lay outside the gene matches. Looked up from germline, CDR1 is MDHEN and CDR2 is SYDVKM. This CDR3 comprises 16 residues. The data originate from a study of blood T cell repertoires in COVID-19. As for the study in general: Nucleic acid was either cDNA or gDNA, and it came from T cells, B-cell-depleted T cells, or PBMCs.

Authors' data handling: Reference gene primer amplification gave estimated nucleated cell counts. TCRdb's copy holds only in-frame clones and misses some; the assay was immunoSEQ multiplex PCR. The V and J calls and clone size are taken from that table; D and trimming were inferred from the DNA. The sample holds some 80,000 clones; approximately 86% are singletons and the top ten take 8%. Source material: peripheral blood. The chain couples TRBV28 to TRBJ2-4; 7 nucleotides match TRBD2. This clonotype originated in a man older than 75 with active or convalescent COVID-19. CDR3 protein: CASSLPGGTAKNIQYF. DNA of the CDR3: TGTGCCAGCAGTTTACCGGGGGGAACGGCCAAAAACATTCAGTACTTC.